Below are 8 T cell receptor beta chains sequenced from a single sample in a study of blood T cell repertoires in COVID-19. Libraries were prepared by immunoSEQ multiplex PCR; TCRdb keeps only in-frame clonotypes and omits some of them. The sample lists some 150,000 clones, about three quarters occurring once. Source material: peripheral blood. The receptors were sampled from an elderly woman with active or convalescent COVID-19.

V usage is TRBV7-2 and J usage is TRBJ2-7; 8 nucleotides agree with TRBD1. V was clipped by 2 bases and J by 6 bases; unmatched bases: 9. Germline V gives CDR1 SGHTA, CDR2 FQGNSA. CDR3 length equals 15 residues. This CDR3 is CASSLQRTGPLEQYF. CDR3 nucleotide sequence: TGTGCCAGCAGCTTACAGAGGACAGGGCCTCTCGAGCAGTACTTC.

Concerning this clone: Other DNA variants within this sample encode the same CDR3. The rearrangement links TRBV9 to TRBJ2-3; TRBD2 is a possible D gene (5 bases). The CDR3 is made up of 12 amino acids. Trimming took off 3 bases at V and 3 bases at J, with 5 bases between the two ends. Germline CDR1 and CDR2: SGDLS and YYNGEE. Here the CDR3 reads CASSAGTDTQYF. In nucleotides, the CDR3 is TGTGCCAGCAGCGCGGGGACAGATACGCAGTATTTT.

Only one count was recorded for this clone. V usage is TRBV7-3 and J usage is TRBJ2-6; D is unresolved. The V and J ends lost 2 bases and 1 base respectively, with 3 bases between them. Germline values: CDR1 SGHTA, CDR2 FQGTGA. The CDR3 is 14 residues long. CDR3 bases: TGTGCCAGCAGCTTATATTCTGGGGCCAACGTCCTGACTTTC. Protein product: CASSLYSGANVLTF.

This rearrangement joins TRBV13 to TRBJ1-1, with D tentatively TRBD1 (6 bases). There are 16 residues in the CDR3. Germline-derived CDR1 and CDR2 are PRHDT and FYEKMQ (reference sequence). V gave up 2 bases and J gave up 1 base, with 14 bases separating them. This chain's CDR3 is CASSLRQVLTNTEAFF. The CDR3 bases are TGTGCCAGCAGCTTACGACAGGTCCTGACGAACACTGAAGCTTTCTTT.

This chain links TRBV18 with TRBJ1-2, with unresolved D. The V gene's germline CDR1 is KGHSH and CDR2 LQKENI. V lost 1 base, J lost 8 bases, and 17 bases lay in between. The CDR3 length is 15 residues. CDR3 in amino acids: CASSPLEGWEWGYTF. In DNA form, the CDR3 reads TGTGCCAGCTCACCACTGGAGGGATGGGAATGGGGCTACACCTTC.

The chain joins TRBV7-9 to TRBJ2-1; 11 bases match TRBD1. The CDR3 extends over 15 amino acids. The V and J ends lost 6 bases and 9 bases, in that order; junction bases with no gene match: 10. Germline-derived CDR1 and CDR2 are SEHNR and FQNEAQ (reference sequence). The CDR3 bases are TGTGCCAGCAGTCCATCTGGACAGGGGGCGGGTGAGCAGTTCTTC. Protein sequence: CASSPSGQGAGEQFF.

The chain carries TRBV6-6 and TRBJ1-5; a possible D gene is TRBD1 (6 bases). V lost 5 bases and J lost 6, with 11 bases in between. Looked up from germline, CDR1 is MNHNY and CDR2 is SVGAGI (reference sequence). This CDR3 spans 13 amino acids. CDR3 DNA: TGTGCCAGCAGTCAACAGGGAAGTCAGCCCCAGCATTTT. It codes for CASSQQGSQPQHF.

The chain is built from TRBV30 and TRBJ2-1, with TRBD2 as a possible D gene (5 bases). The germline V and J ends were trimmed by 4 bases and 8 bases, with 18 bases remaining between them. In germline, CDR1 is GTSNPN, CDR2 SVGIG (reference sequence). This CDR3 has 14 amino acids. CDR3 sequence (DNA): TGTGCCTGGAAGCGGTACCTTCTTGGGGATGAGCAGTTCTTC. Translation gives CAWKRYLLGDEQFF. The complete variable domain, with remaining parts taken from reference TRBV30 and TRBJ2-1, reads SQTIHQWPATLVQPVGSPLSLECTVEGTSNPNLYWYRQAAGRGLQLLFYSVGIGQISSEVPQNLSASRPQDRQFILSSKKLLLSDSGFYLCAWKRYLLGDEQFFGPGTRLTVL.